These 3 T cell receptor beta chains originate from one sample sequenced in a study of post-analysis software for immune sequencing data. General study findings and limits: Patients showed TRBV5-6, TRBV5-1 and TRBV20-1 among 4 or 5 TRBV segments more frequent than in controls.

The TCR beta cDNA libraries carried unique molecular identifiers. MiXCR, run by TCRdb on the PCR reads, gives a single entry per CDR3 protein. The sample lists about 680,000 distinct CDR3 sequences; 55% to 60% were seen once. Antigens of these TCRs are unknown. What was sequenced was blood. The source is a girl aged 2-10 years with multiple sclerosis.

The chain has TRBV4-2 and TRBJ2-5, with D perhaps TRBD2 (8 bases). CDR1 and CDR2 from the germline V gene are LGHNA and YNFKEQ. The CDR3 is made up of 17 amino acids. V lost 6 bases and J 4 bases, leaving 24 bases between the germline ends. CDR3 protein: CASSRAGDREWLETQYF. The DNA for the CDR3 is TGTGCCAGCAGTCGAGCGGGAGACAGGGAGTGGTTAGAGACCCAGTACTTC.

The chain uses TRBV5-6 and TRBJ2-5; 9 bases are shared with TRBD1. V was clipped by 0 bases and J by 4 bases; unmatched bases: 10. The germline V gene encodes CDR1 SGHDT and CDR2 YYEEEE. This CDR3 spans 17 amino acids. CDR3 loop: CASSLEVAGTGRETQYF. The DNA for the CDR3 is TGTGCCAGCAGCTTGGAGGTCGCAGGGACAGGGCGAGAGACCCAGTACTTC.

The rearrangement joins TRBV19 to TRBJ1-1; TRBD1 matches at 9 bases. The CDR3 extends over 14 amino acids. V was clipped by 6 bases and J by 5 bases; unmatched bases: 7. Per germline, CDR1 LNHDA and CDR2 SQIVND (reference sequence). CDR3 DNA sequence: TGTGCCAGTAGGGGACAGGGAGGGCAAACTGAAGCTTTCTTT. Protein sequence: CASRGQGGQTEAFF.